These 27 T cell receptor beta chains came from one sample sequenced in a study of T cell changes during pregnancy in multiple sclerosis. Only in-frame clones appear in the TCRdb table, and some are missing; sequencing was by immunoSEQ multiplex PCR. This repertoire shows some 60,000 clones, 70% to 90% found once; its top ten account for more than 0.3%. The sequenced sample was CD4+ T cells from peripheral blood mononuclear cells, obtained in the third trimester of pregnancy. Receptors originate from a female donor with multiple sclerosis, enrolled in a pregnancy study.

This sequence joins TRBV30 and TRBJ1-6; 9 nucleotides align to TRBD1. CDR3 length equals 15 residues. Looked up from germline, CDR1 is GTSNPN and CDR2 is SVGIG (reference sequence). V lost 4 bases, J lost 5 bases, and 6 bases stayed unmatched. The CDR3 protein is CAWTGTGIHNSPLHF. CDR3 coding DNA: TGTGCCTGGACCGGGACAGGGATCCATAATTCACCCCTCCACTTT.

The rearrangement links TRBV6-5 to TRBJ2-3; 8 nucleotides agree with TRBD1. The CDR3 has 16 residues. Germline CDR1 and CDR2: MNHEY and SVGAGI. V was clipped by 2 bases and J by 1 base; unmatched bases: 5. DNA for the CDR3: TGTGCCAGCAGTTACGCAGGGGGCGCGGGCACAGATACGCAGTATTTT. The encoded protein is CASSYAGGAGTDTQYF.

This chain connects TRBV6-5 to TRBJ2-6; D unresolved. Germline lookup yields CDR1 MNHEY and CDR2 SVGAGI. The CDR3 runs 15 residues. Trimming took off 2 bases at V and 0 bases at J, with 5 bases between the two ends. The CDR3 reads CASSYQRSGANVLTF. The CDR3 DNA reads as TGTGCCAGCAGTTACCAGCGCTCTGGGGCCAACGTCCTGACTTTC.

V is TRBV27 and J is TRBJ2-7, with 7 bases lining up with TRBD1. From germline, CDR1 is MNHEY and CDR2 SMNVEV (reference sequence). CDR3 length equals 17 residues. The trim removed 6 bases at V and 2 bases at J, leaving 16 bases unmatched. This chain's CDR3 is CASSLTGEGFRAYEQYF. For the CDR3, the DNA is TGTGCCAGCAGCCTCACAGGGGAAGGGTTTCGGGCCTACGAGCAGTACTTC.

The chain joins TRBV19 to TRBJ2-7, with TRBD1 identical over 8 bases. The junction had 8 bases not matched to a gene; V was cut back by 1 base and J by 6 bases. Germline CDR1 reads LNHDA; CDR2 reads SQIVND (reference sequence). CDR3 length equals 15 residues. Written as DNA, the CDR3 is TGTGCCAGTAGTATAGCCCGGACAGGGCTACGCGAGCAGTACTTC. It yields the protein CASSIARTGLREQYF.

The rearrangement joins TRBV27 to TRBJ1-5; D gene ambiguous. Germline V gene data show CDR1 as MNHEY and CDR2 as SMNVEV (reference sequence). This CDR3 contains 14 residues. Trimming left V 3 bases short and J 2 bases short, with 8 bases between. The CDR3 is CASSFSWGNQPQHF. The CDR3 DNA is TGTGCCAGCAGTTTTAGCTGGGGCAATCAGCCCCAGCATTTT.

The chain has TRBV7-9 and TRBJ2-1, with 14 bases that match TRBD2. The CDR3 loop spans 18 amino acids. Germline V gene lookup returns CDR1 SEHNR and CDR2 FQNEAQ (reference sequence). The V gene end was trimmed by 3 bases and the J gene end by 7 bases; junction bases not matched to a gene: 11. The CDR3 sequence: CASSFSKRLAGGQNEQFF. CDR3 DNA sequence: TGTGCCAGCAGCTTTAGCAAGCGACTAGCGGGGGGGCAGAATGAGCAGTTCTTC.

In its sample, this clone was seen a few times. The chain employs TRBV12-5 and TRBJ1-2, with TRBD1 identical over 8 bases. This CDR3 contains 13 residues. V shed 4 bases and J 8 bases; nucleotides not matched to a gene: 6. Germline CDR1 reads LGHNT; CDR2 reads FRNRAP. CDR3 residues: CASGSDREVGYTF. DNA for the CDR3: TGTGCTAGTGGTTCGGACAGGGAAGTCGGCTACACCTTC. The full variable domain, in which reference TRBV12-5 and TRBJ1-2 provide the parts outside the CDR3, is DARVTQTPRHKVTEMGQEVTMRCQPILGHNTVFWYRQTMMQGLELLAYFRNRAPLDDSGMPKDRFSAEMPDATLATLKIQPSEPRDSAVYFCASGSDREVGYTFGSGTRLTVV.

The chain links TRBV27 to TRBJ1-2; TRBD1 might be the D (6 bases). This CDR3 is 16 amino acids long. V gave up 5 bases and J gave up 1 base, with 17 bases separating them. Germline lookup yields CDR1 MNHEY and CDR2 SMNVEV (reference sequence). The CDR3 region is CASSHLDSPFNYGYTF. In DNA form, the CDR3 reads TGTGCCAGCAGTCACCTGGACAGTCCCTTTAACTATGGCTACACCTTC.

This chain connects TRBV11-1 to TRBJ2-7; possible D gene TRBD2, 6 bases. CDR1 SGHAT and CDR2 FQDESV come from the germline V gene (reference sequence). Trimming removed 3 bases at V and 0 bases at J, with 15 bases between. This CDR3 spans 16 amino acids. The CDR3 is CASSFPAGSNSYEQYF. Here the CDR3 DNA reads TGTGCCAGCAGCTTTCCGGCCGGGAGTAACTCCTACGAGCAGTACTTC.

The chain uses TRBV10-3 and TRBJ2-2; 7 bases are a match to TRBD1. This CDR3 has 15 amino acids. Per the germline V gene, CDR1 is ENHRY and CDR2 is SYGVKD. With V trimmed by 9 bases and J by 0 bases, 7 bases remained unmatched. CDR3 sequence: CAMEKGATNTGELFF. The CDR3 nucleotides read TGTGCCATGGAGAAGGGGGCAACGAACACCGGGGAGCTGTTTTTT.

The V call is TRBV10-1, the J call TRBJ1-1, with TRBD1 matching over 7 bases. Unmatched junction bases numbered 10, after V lost 6 bases and J lost 3 bases. This CDR3 has 15 amino acids. CDR1 and CDR2 (germline): WNHNN, SYGVQD (reference sequence). The CDR3 loop reads CASSGAGTADTEAFF. CDR3 DNA: TGCGCCAGCAGCGGCGCAGGGACAGCCGACACTGAAGCTTTCTTT.

This sequence joins TRBV6-5 and TRBJ2-3, with D hard to call. Trimming pared 0 bases from V and 4 bases from J, leaving 11 bases between. CDR1 is MNHEY, CDR2 SVGAGI, per germline. The CDR3 has 15 amino acids. The CDR3 nucleotides read TGTGCCAGCAGTTACTCATACGGCAGGTCAGATACGCAGTATTTT. This translates into CASSYSYGRSDTQYF.

The chain uses TRBV6-5 and TRBJ2-5; D might be TRBD1 (7 bases). With 4 bases removed from V and 5 bases from J, the gap between germline ends came to 17 bases. CDR1 and CDR2 (germline): MNHEY, SVGAGI. CDR3 length: 15 residues. The CDR3 is CASSWGAGGEETQYF. CDR3 in DNA: TGTGCCAGCAGTTGGGGGGCAGGGGGTGAGGAGACCCAGTACTTC.

The V gene is TRBV7-2, the J gene TRBJ2-3, with 12 bases lining up with TRBD2. Germline V CDR1 and CDR2: SGHTA, FQGNSA. The CDR3 is 16 amino acids. The trim removed 3 bases at V and 5 bases at J, leaving 6 bases unmatched. The CDR3 DNA reads TGTGCCAGCAGCTTCCCTAGCGGGGGGGCGAGAGATACGCAGTATTTT. This gives the protein CASSFPSGGARDTQYF.

The chain carries TRBV12-1 and TRBJ1-5. TRBV12-1 is tagged as a pseudogene. The CDR3 totals 18 residues. CDR3 sequence: CASSFVVGGPDSNQPQHF. The CDR3 region has the DNA TGTGCCAGCAGCTTTGTCGTGGGGGGACCGGACTCCAATCAGCCCCAGCATTTT.

This clone has just a few counts. The rearrangement links TRBV5-8 to TRBJ1-1; 9 nucleotides match TRBD1. The V gene end was trimmed by 3 bases and the J gene end by 0 bases; junction bases not matched to a gene: 3. The CDR3 is 15 residues long. Germline CDR1 and CDR2: SGHTS and YDEGEE. The CDR3 nucleotides are TGTGCCAGCAGCTCAGGGACAGGGTTGAACACTGAAGCTTTCTTT. Translation: CASSSGTGLNTEAFF.

This clone was detected only once. The CDR3: CASSTMGGGNEAFF. The CDR3 DNA reads TGTGCCAGTAGTACCATGGGGGGTGGTAATGAAGCTTTCTTT. The chain couples TRBV19 to TRBJ1-1, with D possibly matching TRBD1 (5 bases). The CDR3 spans 14 residues. With 4 bases removed from V and 7 bases from J, the gap between germline ends came to 16 bases. The germline V gene encodes CDR1 LNHDA and CDR2 SQIVND (reference sequence).

This chain joins TRBV2 and TRBJ1-2; 9 bases fit TRBD1. Trimming at V came to 4 bases and at J to 7 bases, leaving 4 bases not matched to a gene. CDR3 size: 13 residues. Germline lookup yields CDR1 SNHLY and CDR2 FYNNEI. For the CDR3, the DNA is TGTGCCAGCAGTGTGCAGGACAGGGGTGGCTACACCTTC. Translated, it gives CASSVQDRGGYTF.

V gene TRBV10-1 combines with J gene TRBJ1-1, with 7 bases aligning to TRBD1. The trim removed 5 bases at V and 3 bases at J, leaving 3 bases unmatched. CDR1 is WNHNN and CDR2 is SYGVQD in the germline V gene (reference sequence). This CDR3 is 13 amino acids long. The DNA of the CDR3 is TGCGCCAGCAGTTCCGGACAGGACACTGAAGCTTTCTTT. Its protein is CASSSGQDTEAFF.

This chain joins TRBV6-5 and TRBJ1-4; 9 bases agree with TRBD1. The CDR3 has 14 amino acids. Trimming cost V 2 bases and J 10 bases; bases outside gene matches: 5. Germline V gene data show CDR1 as MNHEY and CDR2 as SVGAGI. CDR3 loop: CASSYRTGDGKLFF. CDR3 bases: TGTGCCAGCAGTTACCGGACAGGGGACGGAAAACTGTTTTTT.

In this sample, this clone turned up a few times. The rearrangement links TRBV19 to TRBJ1-1; 8 bases match TRBD1. CDR3 length: 14 residues. Trimming took 5 bases from V and 5 from J; bases not matched to a gene: 7. Germline CDR1 reads LNHDA; CDR2 reads SQIVND (reference sequence). The CDR3 DNA reads TGTGCCAGTAGTCGCCAAGACAGGGGAACTGAAGCTTTCTTT. Translation: CASSRQDRGTEAFF. The full variable domain, completed using reference TRBV19 and TRBJ1-1, is DGGITQSPKYLFRKEGQNVTLSCEQNLNHDAMYWYRQDPGQGLRLIYYSQIVNDFQKGDIAEGYSVSREKKESFPLTVTSAQKNPTAFYLCASSRQDRGTEAFFGQGTRLTVV.

The chain links TRBV6-6 to TRBJ2-7; 7 bases align to TRBD1. Germline V lookup: CDR1 MNHNY, CDR2 SVGAGI (reference sequence). J was trimmed by 3 bases and V by 2 bases; bases with no gene match: 1. The CDR3 is 13 residues long. CDR3 nucleotide sequence: TGTGCCAGCAGTTACCGGGACAGCTACGAGCAGTACTTC. It is translated as CASSYRDSYEQYF.

The chain joins TRBV6-1 to TRBJ2-5; the D gene is possibly TRBD1 (5 bases). This CDR3 spans 13 amino acids. Trimming removed 8 bases at V and 9 bases at J, with 19 bases between. Germline-derived CDR1 and CDR2 are MNHNS and SASEGT. The CDR3 region has the DNA TGTGCCAGCGAGGCAGGGCCTTCCATGGCCCAGTACTTC. It encodes CASEAGPSMAQYF.

The chain combines TRBV6-5 with TRBJ1-1; a weak D match, TRBD1 (6 bases). CDR3 length: 16 residues. Germline values: CDR1 MNHEY, CDR2 SVGAGI. V lost 0 bases, J lost 4 bases, and 15 bases lay in between. CDR3 amino acids: CASSYSSGGGGTEAFF. The CDR3 coding sequence is TGTGCCAGCAGTTACTCATCCGGGGGCGGGGGCACTGAAGCTTTCTTT.

The rearrangement joins TRBV6-5 to TRBJ1-1; the match to TRBD1 covers 8 bases. The germline CDR1 and CDR2 sequences are MNHEY and SVGAGI. The junction had 2 bases not matched to a gene; V was cut back by 4 bases and J by 4 bases. There are 13 residues in the CDR3. CDR3: CASSLQGGTEAFF. The CDR3 coding sequence is TGTGCCAGCAGTTTACAGGGGGGCACTGAAGCTTTCTTT.

The chain combines TRBV2 with TRBJ1-1; 7 nucleotides line up with TRBD1. This CDR3 is built from 13 residues. V lost 11 bases and J lost 5; bases outside the gene matches: 11. Germline loops: CDR1 SNHLY, CDR2 FYNNEI. CDR3 DNA sequence: TGTGCCGGACAACAAGGGGGCGTTACTGAAGCTTTCTTT. Translation gives CAGQQGGVTEAFF.